This TCR beta chain was captured in a study of brain T cells in children with intractable seizures. Repertoires were generated with immunoSEQ multiplex PCR, while TCRdb's copy carries only in-frame clones and drops some. Of 70,000 to 85,000 clones listed, around nine tenths are singletons. CDR3 length equals 13 residues. From germline, CDR1 is ENHRY and CDR2 SYGVKD. V was clipped by 3 bases and J by 6 bases, with 10 bases between them. Study findings and constraints: Viral specificity was inferred only from CDR3 similarity; HCMV serostatus was unknown.

Concerning this clone itself: Antigen unknown.

This chain joins TRBV10-3 and TRBJ2-3, with D maybe TRBD1 (5 bases). This material consisted of peripheral blood, taken at surgery. The TCR originated in a girl aged 2 to 10 with Rasmussen encephalitis and intractable seizures. Here the CDR3 reads CAISESRVDTQYF. The DNA for the CDR3 is TGTGCCATCAGTGAATCCAGGGTCGATACGCAGTATTTT.